What follows are 20 T cell receptor beta chains derived from one specimen sequenced in a study of CXCR4 blockade with PD-1 therapy in pancreatic cancer. Here immunoSEQ multiplex PCR was the method, and the copy in TCRdb shows in-frame clones only, minus some. The sample has more than 2,000 clones; roughly 40% are singletons. Sequenced material: tumor tissue. These receptors were taken from a human donor with pancreatic ductal adenocarcinoma.

The rearrangement uses TRBV18 and TRBJ2-1, with TRBD2 identical over 11 bases. The CDR3 extends over 15 amino acids. Per germline, CDR1 KGHSH and CDR2 LQKENI. The junction had 6 bases not matched to a gene; V was cut back by 4 bases and J by 7 bases. The CDR3 sequence: CASSLTSGRVNEQFF. DNA for the CDR3: TGTGCCAGCTCACTTACTAGCGGGAGAGTGAATGAGCAGTTCTTC.

The sample holds a few counts of this clone. The genes are TRBV9 and TRBJ2-7; D perhaps matches TRBD1 (6 bases). The CDR3 extends over 13 amino acids. V lost 8 bases and J lost 5, with 17 bases in between. Per germline, CDR1 SGDLS and CDR2 YYNGEE. CDR3 region: CASRNRDSHEQYV. The CDR3 DNA reads as TGTGCCAGTAGAAACAGGGATAGCCACGAGCAGTACGTC.

This clone was observed a handful of times. The CDR3 sequence: CASSLILVENTEAFF. The CDR3 nucleotides read TGTGCCAGCAGCTTAATCCTCGTGGAGAACACTGAAGCTTTCTTT. The chain has TRBV11-3 and TRBJ1-1; D is ambiguous. The CDR3 contains 15 residues. V was shortened by 2 bases and J by 1 base, with 11 bases between the two germline ends. CDR1 and CDR2 from the germline V gene are SGHNT and YENEEA.

The rearrangement uses TRBV15 and TRBJ2-2, with 9 bases that match TRBD1. The germline V gene encodes CDR1 LNHNV and CDR2 YYDKDF (reference sequence). This CDR3 spans 16 amino acids. J gave up 5 bases and V 1 base, and 5 bases lay outside the gene matches. CDR3: CATSRGGTGMTGELFF. As DNA, the CDR3 is TGTGCCACCAGCAGAGGGGGGACAGGGATGACCGGGGAGCTGTTTTTT.

V usage is TRBV29-1 and J usage is TRBJ2-3; 9 positions agree with TRBD2. V shed 6 bases, J shed 3 bases, and the junction held 4 bases outside the gene matches. In germline, CDR1 is SQVTM, CDR2 ANQGSEA. The CDR3 covers 13 residues. The CDR3 nucleotides are TGCAGCGTGACTGGACTAGCGACAGATACGCAGTATTTT. It translates to CSVTGLATDTQYF.

The chain couples TRBV19 to TRBJ2-3; D gene ambiguous. The germline V gene has CDR1 LNHDA and CDR2 SQIVND (reference sequence). This CDR3 is 15 amino acids long. V was trimmed by 5 bases and J by 1 base, leaving 13 bases between them. The CDR3 region has the DNA TGTGCCAGTAGTGTTCGATTCTCGGGCACAGATACGCAGTATTTT. This encodes CASSVRFSGTDTQYF.

The chain combines TRBV6-1 with TRBJ2-5; 8 nucleotides line up with TRBD1. The V gene end was trimmed by 1 base and the J gene end by 5 bases; junction bases not matched to a gene: 9. This CDR3 contains 16 residues. CDR1 and CDR2 (germline): MNHNS, SASEGT. CDR3 sequence: CASSEVSGGGWETQYF. DNA of the CDR3: TGTGCCAGCAGTGAAGTGTCAGGGGGCGGGTGGGAGACCCAGTACTTC.

This chain joins TRBV30 and TRBJ2-7; 10 bases are shared with TRBD1. Germline CDR1 and CDR2: GTSNPN and SVGIG (reference sequence). The CDR3 has 17 amino acids. V dropped 3 bases and J dropped 2; count of bases not matched to a gene: 13. The CDR3 nucleotides read TGTGCCTGGAGGCTTTTACCGGGACAGGGGCAGACCTACGAGCAGTACTTC. It translates to CAWRLLPGQGQTYEQYF.

In DNA form, the CDR3 reads TGTGCCAGCTCACCATTAAGGGGCGATGGCTACACCTTC. Translation gives CASSPLRGDGYTF. The chain recombines TRBV18 with TRBJ1-2, with D perhaps TRBD1 (5 bases). The V gene lost 2 bases and the J gene lost 6 bases, with 10 bases spanning the gap. Germline V gene sequence: CDR1 KGHSH, CDR2 LQKENI. The CDR3 is 13 amino acids.

In its sample, this clone was seen a few times. The chain uses TRBV6-8 and TRBJ2-7; 8 bases are shared with TRBD1. There are 16 residues in the CDR3. Germline values: CDR1 MNHGY, CDR2 SAAAGT. V lost 6 bases and J lost 6; bases outside the gene matches: 16. As DNA, the CDR3 is TGTGCCAGCAGCCTCGGGACAGGCCTCGTAGGCGGCGAGCAGTACGTC. This gives the protein CASSLGTGLVGGEQYV.

V and J are TRBV18 and TRBJ1-5, with no clear D. V lost 4 bases to trimming and J lost 7 bases, with 11 bases between them. CDR1 KGHSH and CDR2 LQKENI come from the germline V gene. The CDR3 sequence is 13 residues long. The CDR3: CASSRVYGQPQHF. The DNA of the CDR3 is TGTGCCAGCTCACGTGTGTATGGCCAGCCCCAGCATTTT.

This chain links TRBV12-5 with TRBJ2-3; TRBD2 might be the D (6 bases). The CDR3 has 14 residues. CDR1 LGHNT and CDR2 FRNRAP come from the germline V gene. CDR3 coding DNA: TGTGCCAGCGGCCGAGCGGGTAGCACAGATACGCAGTATTTT. It codes for CASGRAGSTDTQYF.

This clone has only a few counts. This chain uses TRBV6-8 with TRBJ2-5; 8 bases map to TRBD1. From germline, CDR1 is MNHGY and CDR2 SAAAGT. V lost 4 bases, J lost 2 bases, and 6 bases stayed unmatched. The length of the CDR3 is 15 residues. CDR3 bases: TGTGCCAGCAGTTCTCCCCGGACAGGGCAAGAGACCCAGTACTTC. This codes for CASSSPRTGQETQYF.

This clone was seen only a few times. The V and J genes are TRBV4-1 and TRBJ1-5, with 9 bases fitting TRBD1. V dropped 0 bases and J dropped 6; count of bases not matched to a gene: 9. The CDR3 is 17 residues long. Germline V CDR1 and CDR2: MGHRA, YSYEKL. CDR3 bases: TGCGCCAGCAGCCAAGAAGCTTGGACAGGGGAAGCTCAGCCCCAGCATTTT. It codes for CASSQEAWTGEAQPQHF.

The rearrangement joins TRBV28 to TRBJ1-1, with a weak D call TRBD1 (5 bases). V was trimmed by 10 bases and J by 7 bases, leaving 16 bases between them. The CDR3 length is 12 residues. Germline assignment: CDR1 MDHEN and CDR2 SYDVKM. The CDR3 DNA reads TGTGCCACTGTGGGGGACGGAGGTGAAGCTTTCTTT. This translates into CATVGDGGEAFF.

The rearrangement links TRBV5-1 to TRBJ2-7; TRBD2 agrees at 14 bases. The V segment lost 4 bases and the J segment 3 bases; nucleotides outside the gene matches: 3. CDR1 is SGHRS, CDR2 YFSETQ, per germline. This CDR3 has 15 amino acids. Here the CDR3 DNA reads TGCGCCAGCAGCCCGGGACTAGCGGGGGACTACGAGCAGTACTTC. Protein: CASSPGLAGDYEQYF.

This clone has only a few counts. V is TRBV9 and J is TRBJ1-1; D may be TRBD1 (6 bases). CDR1 and CDR2 (germline): SGDLS, YYNGEE. V lost 9 bases, J lost 10 bases, and 19 bases lay in between. The CDR3 contains 12 residues. The CDR3 reads CATRPGATAAFF. Written as DNA, the CDR3 is TGTGCCACTCGCCCGGGGGCAACGGCAGCTTTCTTT. The variable domain in full, with the rest retrieved from reference TRBV9 and TRBJ1-1, is DSGVTQTPKHLITATGQRVTLRCSPRSGDLSVYWYQQSLDQGLQFLIQYYNGEERAKGNILERFSAQQFPDLHSELNLSSLELGDSALYFCATRPGATAAFFGQGTRLTVV.

With respect to this clone: Other DNA sequences of this sample code for an identical CDR3. The rearrangement uses TRBV18 and TRBJ2-3; no clear D gene. In germline, CDR1 is KGHSH, CDR2 LQKENI. Between the trimmed V and J ends, which lost 1 base and 1 base, there was a span of 9 bases. CDR3 size: 15 residues. The CDR3 here is CASSPLQARTDTQYF. The CDR3 DNA is TGTGCCAGCTCACCACTCCAGGCGCGCACAGATACGCAGTATTTT.

This clone appeared a few times. V is TRBV11-3 and J is TRBJ2-3, with TRBD2 matching over 10 bases. The V gene's germline CDR1 is SGHNT and CDR2 YENEEA. This CDR3 has 16 residues. Trimming cost V 5 bases and J 2 bases; bases outside gene matches: 7. Here the CDR3 DNA reads TGTGCCAGCAGCCTGTCAACTAGCGGGGTCACAGATACGCAGTATTTT. Its translation is CASSLSTSGVTDTQYF.

This chain connects TRBV12-5 to TRBJ2-3; TRBD2 matches 7 bases. Looked up from germline, CDR1 is LGHNT and CDR2 is FRNRAP. Trimming removed 2 bases from V and 6 bases from J; junction bases left unmatched: 11. The CDR3 is made up of 16 amino acids. The CDR3 reads CASGLTPGLPRDTQYF. The CDR3 nucleotides read TGTGCTAGTGGTTTGACACCGGGACTACCTCGGGATACGCAGTATTTT.